Here is one TCR beta chain with its context. Using immunoSEQ multiplex PCR, the repertoire was profiled, and TCRdb retains in-frame clones only, with some absent. This sample has tens of thousands of clones, with around 90% found just once. The data belong to a study of blood T cell repertoires in COVID-19. The length of the CDR3 is 14 residues. V gave up 4 bases and J gave up 8 bases, with 16 bases separating them. Germline V gene data show CDR1 as SGHNT and CDR2 as YYREEE (reference sequence). Input material: peripheral blood. This chain links TRBV5-4 with TRBJ2-1, with D possibly matching TRBD1 (5 bases). The receptor was derived from a man aged 70 or older with acute or convalescent COVID-19. This CDR3 is CASSPGHASYEQFF. CDR3 coding DNA: TGTGCCAGCAGCCCTGGACACGCGTCGTATGAGCAGTTCTTC. Full variable domain (outside the CDR3, taken from reference TRBV5-4 and TRBJ2-1): ETGVTQSPTHLIKTRGQQVTLRCSSQSGHNTVSWYQQALGQGPQFIFQYYREEENGRGNFPPRFSGLQFPNYSSELNVNALELDDSALYLCASSPGHASYEQFFGPGTRLTVL.